This T cell receptor (beta chain) stems from a study of blood T cell repertoires in COVID-19. In the study overall: Sources were T cells, B-cell-depleted T cells, or PBMCs; the material itself was cDNA or gDNA.

Under the authors' procedure: Counts of nucleated cells, estimated from reference gene primer amplification, were obtained. Sequenced by immunoSEQ multiplex PCR; TCRdb stores in-frame clones only, minus some. V and J calls and clone size follow that table, whereas D and trimming were derived from the DNA. The repertoire holds tens of thousands of clones, with 85% to 90% as singletons. Germline CDR1 SGHRS, CDR2 YFSETQ. The ends were cut back, 4 bases at V and 2 bases at J, with 19 bases in the middle. The CDR3 extends over 17 amino acids. The sequencing input was peripheral blood. This rearrangement joins TRBV5-1 to TRBJ2-1; no clear D. The TCR comes from a woman between 45 and 60 years old with active or convalescent COVID-19. CDR3 amino acids: CASSLARTKSTYNEQFF. CDR3 DNA: TGCGCCAGCAGCCTCGCTCGTACCAAATCTACCTACAATGAGCAGTTCTTC.